The entry that follows covers one T cell receptor beta chain sequence. The data were produced by immunoSEQ multiplex PCR, yet TCRdb's version contains in-frame clones alone and is incomplete. This table has more than 140,000 clones, about 89% appearing once. This sample was taken from a study of control samples from healthy donors and cancer patients. Specimen: blood. The origin of this receptor is a man between 18 and 29 years old in good health.

In DNA form, the CDR3 reads TGTGCCAGCTCCCCCTCCGGGGGAAGTAATGAAAAACTGTTTTTT. Amino acid sequence: CASSPSGGSNEKLFF. The chain employs TRBV6-5 and TRBJ1-4; D is possibly TRBD1 (5 bases). The germline gives CDR1 MNHEY, CDR2 SVGAGI. The CDR3 runs 15 residues. Deletions cut 8 bases from V and 4 bases from J, with 17 bases between.